These 13 T cell receptor beta chains were all obtained from the same sample, sequenced in a study of beta chain features in type 1 diabetes. Points from the study as a whole: Shortening of TCRB CDR3s, moderate but significant, appeared in all four CD4+ subsets of Type 1 diabetes patients.

No cognate antigen is known for these TCRs. As every portion of the isolated RNA was reverse transcribed, the sequencing read expressed TCRB transcripts. Produced via immunoSEQ multiplex PCR; TCRdb's table is partial and in-frame only. This table holds 230,000 or so clones, 15% to 20% found once. Sequences were obtained from naive CD4+ T cells from blood. All receptors come from a man younger than 45 with type 1 diabetes.

The chain recombines TRBV30 with TRBJ1-1, with 7 bases identical to TRBD1. The CDR3 runs to 13 residues. Trimming took 5 bases from V and 4 from J; bases not matched to a gene: 7. Germline CDR1 reads GTSNPN; CDR2 reads SVGIG (reference sequence). The CDR3 DNA follows: TGTGCCTGGGAACAGGGGTTTTTCACTGAAGCTTTCTTT. It encodes CAWEQGFFTEAFF.

This chain joins TRBV27 and TRBJ2-7; D unclear. Germline CDR1 is MNHEY and CDR2 is SMNVEV (reference sequence). Trimming removed 5 bases from V and 2 bases from J, with 10 bases in between. This CDR3 comprises 13 residues. The CDR3 protein is CASSQALPYEQYF. CDR3 sequence (DNA): TGTGCCAGCAGTCAGGCCCTCCCCTACGAGCAGTACTTC.

This chain joins TRBV30 and TRBJ2-1; D remains unclear. This CDR3 contains 10 residues. In germline, CDR1 is GTSNPN, CDR2 SVGIG (reference sequence). Trimming took 1 base from V and 9 from J, leaving 4 bases between them. CDR3 in amino acids: CAWSEAEQFF. The CDR3 DNA sequence: TGTGCCTGGAGTGAGGCTGAGCAGTTCTTC.

This clone has a single count. The chain couples TRBV6-6 to TRBJ2-7, with TRBD1 identical over 12 bases. Germline V lookup: CDR1 MNHNY, CDR2 SVGAGI (reference sequence). The V gene end was trimmed by 10 bases and the J gene end by 6 bases; junction bases not matched to a gene: 4. This CDR3 is 12 amino acids long. CDR3 residues: CAIPGQGAEQYF. In nucleotides, the CDR3 is TGTGCCATACCGGGACAGGGGGCCGAGCAGTACTTC.

This clone has more than one count but fewer than ten. The chain uses TRBV5-4 and TRBJ2-5, with 8 bases identical to TRBD1. This CDR3 spans 16 amino acids. V trimming: 4 bases; J trimming: 4 bases; junction bases outside the gene matches: 12. Germline V gene data show CDR1 as SGHNT and CDR2 as YYREEE (reference sequence). The CDR3 bases are TGTGCCAGCAGCCTCGGACAGGGCACCCCGGCAGAGACCCAGTACTTC. It yields the protein CASSLGQGTPAETQYF.

This clone was detected a few times. The chain combines TRBV28 with TRBJ2-7, with 7 bases fitting TRBD1. The CDR3 length is 14 residues. CDR1 is MDHEN and CDR2 is SYDVKM in the germline V gene. Losses at the gene ends were 1 base for V and 2 bases for J; bases not matched to a gene: 2. Written as DNA, the CDR3 is TGTGCCAGCAGTTTATCAGGACAGGCCTACGAGCAGTACTTC. It is translated as CASSLSGQAYEQYF.

The V call is TRBV6-6, the J call TRBJ2-7; TRBD1 is a possible D gene (6 bases). CDR1 is MNHNY, CDR2 SVGAGI, per germline (reference sequence). V was pared by 0 bases and J by 7 bases, with 13 bases between. The CDR3 runs 14 residues. The chain's CDR3 is CASSYSIQGMEQYF. The CDR3 region has the DNA TGTGCCAGCAGTTACTCGATACAGGGTATGGAGCAGTACTTC.

About this clone: The same CDR3 is also encoded by other DNA sequences in this sample. V usage is TRBV30 and J usage is TRBJ2-1; D is unresolved. This CDR3 spans 13 amino acids. Trimming stripped 2 bases from V and 3 bases from J, with 8 bases between. Germline CDR1 GTSNPN, CDR2 SVGIG (reference sequence). The CDR3, as DNA: TGTGCCTGGAGTTCCGGGTTCTACAATGAGCAGTTCTTC. This codes for CAWSSGFYNEQFF. Using reference TRBV30 and TRBJ2-1 for the parts outside the CDR3, the full variable domain is SQTIHQWPATLVQPVGSPLSLECTVEGTSNPNLYWYRQAAGRGLQLLFYSVGIGQISSEVPQNLSASRPQDRQFILSSKKLLLSDSGFYLCAWSSGFYNEQFFGPGTRLTVL.

The chain carries TRBV27 and TRBJ2-7; 8 nucleotides align to TRBD2. The CDR3 is made up of 15 amino acids. Germline V gene sequence: CDR1 MNHEY, CDR2 SMNVEV (reference sequence). V trimming: 5 bases; J trimming: 3 bases; junction bases outside the gene matches: 9. This chain's CDR3 is CASSPPLAESYEQYF. For the CDR3, the DNA is TGTGCCAGCAGTCCCCCACTAGCGGAGAGCTACGAGCAGTACTTC.

This chain links TRBV7-9 with TRBJ2-1; 10 bases fit TRBD2. Per the germline V gene, CDR1 is SEHNR and CDR2 is FQNEAQ (reference sequence). V was pared by 5 bases and J by 8 bases, with 9 bases of the junction left unmatched. The CDR3 totals 15 residues. The CDR3 protein is CASSERASGSYEQFF. CDR3 nucleotides: TGTGCCAGCAGCGAACGGGCTAGCGGGAGTTATGAGCAGTTCTTC. Supplemented by reference TRBV7-9 and TRBJ2-1, the full variable domain reads DTGVSQNPRHKITKRGQNVTFRCDPISEHNRLYWYRQTLGQGPEFLTYFQNEAQLEKSRLLSDRFSAERPKGSFSTLEIQRTEQGDSAMYLCASSERASGSYEQFFGPGTRLTVL.

The chain is built from TRBV27 and TRBJ1-1; 9 bases match TRBD1. The V gene end was trimmed by 6 bases and the J gene end by 4 bases; junction bases not matched to a gene: 3. The germline gives CDR1 MNHEY, CDR2 SMNVEV (reference sequence). This CDR3 is 13 amino acids long. The CDR3 reads CASRGTGLTEAFF. In DNA form, the CDR3 reads TGTGCCAGCAGAGGGACAGGGCTCACTGAAGCTTTCTTT.

The chain employs TRBV5-1 and TRBJ2-2, with D uncertain. The CDR3 is 15 residues long. Per germline, CDR1 SGHRS and CDR2 YFSETQ. The V gene lost 1 base and the J gene lost 2 bases, with 9 bases spanning the gap. The CDR3 DNA is TGCGCCAGCAGCTTGCCAGATCTTAACACCGGGGAGCTGTTTTTT. This codes for CASSLPDLNTGELFF.

This clone has a handful of counts. Different DNA sequences within this sample yield the same CDR3. The chain uses TRBV5-1 and TRBJ2-7, with 9 bases that match TRBD1. Germline-derived CDR1 and CDR2 are SGHRS and YFSETQ. The ends lost 3 bases at V and 7 bases at J; junction bases unmatched: 5. This CDR3 spans 13 amino acids. The CDR3 here is CASSSGQGGEQYF. As DNA, the CDR3 is TGCGCCAGCAGCTCGGGACAGGGAGGTGAGCAGTACTTC.